What follows are 14 T cell receptor beta chains derived from one specimen sequenced in a study of T-cell memory formation after mild COVID-19. TCRdb reprocessed the 5' RACE reads with MiXCR, giving one entry per CDR3 protein. The repertoire holds under 400,000 distinct CDR3 sequences, with around 20% as singletons. The source material was PBMCs or a T cell subset sorted from them (not recorded which). The receptor source for this set is an adult woman who had mild COVID-19 (a few samples of this study predate the infection). Cell type and time point are not known.

The CDR3 sequence is CASSSRSGYDYGYTF. The CDR3 DNA sequence: TGTGCCAGCAGCTCCCGGTCAGGGTACGATTACGGCTACACCTTC. This chain links TRBV7-9 with TRBJ1-2, with D tentatively TRBD1 (5 bases). This CDR3 region has 15 residues. Between the trimmed V and J ends, which lost 4 bases and 8 bases, there was a span of 20 bases. From germline, CDR1 is SEHNR and CDR2 FQNEAQ (reference sequence).

J is TRBJ2-1 and V is TRBV5-8; TRBD2 might be the D (7 bases). The CDR3 totals 15 residues. CDR1 SGHTS and CDR2 YDEGEE come from the germline V gene. Trimming took off 0 bases at V and 7 bases at J, with 14 bases between the two ends. CDR3 sequence: CASSLGWTRGNEQFF. In DNA form, the CDR3 reads TGTGCCAGCAGCTTGGGTTGGACTAGGGGGAATGAGCAGTTCTTC.

This clonotype turned up a few times. The chain has TRBV6-2 or TRBV6-3 and TRBJ2-2; D tentatively reads TRBD1 or TRBD2 (5 bases each). Germline CDR1 is MNHEY and CDR2 is SVGEGT. V gave up 5 bases and J gave up 0 bases, with 13 bases separating them. The CDR3 spans 16 residues. CDR3 DNA sequence: TGTGCCAGCAGTCCCCAGGGACCCGCGAACACCGGGGAGCTGTTTTTT. It translates to CASSPQGPANTGELFF.

J is TRBJ2-5 and V is TRBV20-1; D might be TRBD1 (5 bases). The CDR3 length is 13 residues. Germline CDR1 DFQATT, CDR2 SNEGSKA (reference sequence). The ends were cut back, 2 bases at V and 1 base at J, with 8 bases in the middle. The CDR3 sequence is CSARRQGQETQYF. The DNA of the CDR3 is TGCAGTGCTAGAAGGCAGGGCCAAGAGACCCAGTACTTC.

The V gene is TRBV12-3 or TRBV12-4, the J gene TRBJ1-2, with D perhaps TRBD1 (5 bases). The CDR3 is 13 amino acids. Trimming took off 5 bases at V and 5 bases at J, with 12 bases between the two ends. CDR3 DNA sequence: TGTGCCAGCAGTCCCCCGGGGGATTATGGCTACACCTTC. Residues: CASSPPGDYGYTF.

Only a few counts were recorded for this clonotype. Written as DNA, the CDR3 is TGTGCCAGCAGGCATTCCGGGACAGTAATACAGAACACTGAAGCTTTCTTT. Protein product: CASRHSGTVIQNTEAFF. The rearrangement joins TRBV7-3 to TRBJ1-1; TRBD1 aligns across 7 bases. The CDR3 extends over 17 amino acids. Germline-derived CDR1 and CDR2 are SGHTA and FQGTGA. V gave up 6 bases and J gave up 1 base; unmatched junction bases: 14.

This clonotype was counted between two and nine times. This sequence joins TRBV12-3 or TRBV12-4 and TRBJ1-4; D gene uncertain. Trimming stripped 7 bases from V and 5 bases from J, with 14 bases between. The CDR3 totals 14 residues. The CDR3 DNA reads as TGTGCCAGCACCCCAATAGGACCGAATGAAAAACTGTTTTTT. Protein sequence: CASTPIGPNEKLFF.

The V gene is TRBV5-1, the J gene TRBJ1-1; D ambiguous. The CDR3 consists of 12 residues. Between the trimmed V and J ends, which lost 7 bases and 4 bases, there was a span of 11 bases. Germline V gene sequence: CDR1 SGHRS, CDR2 YFSETQ. The CDR3 sequence: CASRNGGTEAFF. The CDR3 coding sequence is TGCGCCAGCCGAAACGGAGGCACTGAAGCTTTCTTT. Full variable domain (outside the CDR3, taken from reference TRBV5-1 and TRBJ1-1): KAGVTQTPRYLIKTRGQQVTLSCSPISGHRSVSWYQQTPGQGLQFLFEYFSETQRNKGNFPGRFSGRQFSNSRSEMNVSTLELGDSALYLCASRNGGTEAFFGQGTRLTVV.

This clonotype came up many times. The rearrangement joins TRBV12-3 or TRBV12-4 to TRBJ1-1, with D uncertain. The ends were cut back, 2 bases at V and 3 bases at J, with 4 bases in the middle. The CDR3 length is 12 residues. The CDR3 region has the DNA TGTGCCAGCAGTTTAAGTTACACTGAAGCTTTCTTT. This encodes CASSLSYTEAFF.

This clonotype occurred a few times. V and J are TRBV20-1 and TRBJ2-7; D remains unclear. The V gene lost 5 bases and the J gene lost 0 bases, with 2 bases spanning the gap. Germline V gene sequence: CDR1 DFQATT, CDR2 SNEGSKA (reference sequence). This CDR3 comprises 10 residues. The CDR3 loop reads CSAFSYEQYF. CDR3 in DNA: TGCAGTGCTTTCTCCTACGAGCAGTACTTC.

A few counts support this clonotype. The chain carries TRBV7-8 and TRBJ2-5; D call uncertain. Per germline, CDR1 SGHVS and CDR2 FQNEAQ. The CDR3 consists of 16 residues. The V end lost 1 base, the J end lost 4 bases, and 16 bases lay between the germline ends. CDR3 sequence: CASSLGSGLVGETQYF. The CDR3 coding sequence is TGTGCCAGCAGCTTAGGGAGTGGGCTAGTAGGAGAGACCCAGTACTTC.

CDR3: CASSQDVVLRQNNEQFF. CDR3 nucleotides: TGTGCCAGCAGCCAAGATGTTGTCCTAAGGCAGAACAATGAGCAGTTCTTC. V and J are TRBV3-1 and TRBJ2-1; D gene uncertain. Per germline, CDR1 LGHDT and CDR2 YNNKEL (reference sequence). The CDR3 loop spans 17 amino acids. The germline V and J ends were trimmed by 0 bases and 5 bases, with 17 bases remaining between them.

This clonotype occurred a few times. The chain links TRBV20-1 to TRBJ2-5, with 9 nucleotides matching TRBD2. There are 16 residues in the CDR3. V gave up 0 bases and J gave up 5 bases; unmatched junction bases: 10. Germline assignment: CDR1 DFQATT and CDR2 SNEGSKA (reference sequence). DNA of the CDR3: TGCAGTGCTAGAGATCCCCAGGCTAGCGGGGTGGAGACCCAGTACTTC. Encoded protein: CSARDPQASGVETQYF.

This chain uses TRBV5-1 with TRBJ2-7; a weak D match, TRBD1 (6 bases). With 5 bases removed from V and 0 bases from J, the gap between germline ends came to 9 bases. This CDR3 contains 13 residues. Germline V lookup: CDR1 SGHRS, CDR2 YFSETQ. The CDR3 coding sequence is TGCGCCAGCAGAACGGACAGCTCCTACGAGCAGTACTTC. Translated, it gives CASRTDSSYEQYF.